The 27 T cell receptor beta chains presented below share a single source sample, sequenced in a study of patients and donors after allogeneic stem cell transplantation. TCRdb processed the RT-PCR reads anew with MiXCR; each CDR3 protein has one entry. The sample lists about 930 distinct CDR3 sequences, 35% to 50% occurring once. Sequences were obtained from blood, either unsorted or a sorted T cell fraction (not recorded which). Source of these receptors: a human donor who was either an allogeneic HSCT recipient or a stem cell or donor lymphocyte infusion donor (not recorded which). It is not recorded whose cells these are; they may come from a transplant donor.

This clonotype came up a few times. V is TRBV11-2 and J is TRBJ2-1, with a tentative D call TRBD1 (6 bases). This CDR3 has 14 amino acids. The germline CDR1 and CDR2 sequences are SGHAT and FQNNGV. Trimming pared 4 bases from V and 7 bases from J, leaving 14 bases between. In nucleotides, the CDR3 is TGTGCCAGCAGCTCTGGACAGCTGATTAATGAGCAGTTCTTC. Protein sequence: CASSSGQLINEQFF.

The chain recombines TRBV6-2 or TRBV6-3 with TRBJ1-5, with unresolved D. The CDR3 is 15 residues long. With 0 bases removed from V and 1 base from J, the gap between germline ends came to 7 bases. Germline V gives CDR1 MNHEY, CDR2 SVGEGT. CDR3 bases: TGTGCCAGCAGTTACTCAAGGGTGAGCAATCAGCCCCAGCATTTT. Protein product: CASSYSRVSNQPQHF.

Within the sample, this clonotype is large. The chain carries TRBV12-3 or TRBV12-4 and TRBJ2-1, with 7 bases matching TRBD2. The trim removed 4 bases at V and 4 bases at J, leaving 7 bases unmatched. The CDR3 is made up of 15 amino acids. For the CDR3, the DNA is TGTGCCAGCAGTTCCTCCGGGACTAAATACAATGAGCAGTTCTTC. Its protein product is CASSSSGTKYNEQFF.

This clonotype is labeled large. For the CDR3, the DNA is TGTGCCAGCAGCTTCCGGAGTAGGGGCTACGAGCAGTACTTC. It codes for CASSFRSRGYEQYF. The rearrangement links TRBV5-6 to TRBJ2-7, with D possibly TRBD1 on 5 matching bases. The germline V gene encodes CDR1 SGHDT and CDR2 YYEEEE. Deletions cut 2 bases from V and 3 bases from J, with 12 bases between. The CDR3 totals 14 residues.

To note about this clonotype: A read error may produce the germline difference seen at one junction end. The chain combines TRBV29-1 with TRBJ2-3; D is possibly TRBD2 (6 bases). CDR3 length: 13 residues. Germline lookup yields CDR1 SQVTM and CDR2 ANQGSEA. CDR3 sequence (DNA): TGCAGTGTTGAAGCCGGGTCCGGGAGTACGCAGTATTTT. Its protein product is CSVEAGSGSTQYF.

V usage is TRBV7-2 and J usage is TRBJ2-7, with D perhaps matching TRBD2 (7 bases). Germline CDR1 is SGHTA and CDR2 is FQGNSA. Trimming removed 4 bases from V and 7 bases from J, with 11 bases in between. The CDR3 extends over 12 amino acids. The CDR3 DNA reads TGTGCCAGCAGCTCCGGGGGGCGAGAGCAGTACTTC. Amino acids: CASSSGGREQYF.

Judged by abundance, this clonotype is large. The rearrangement uses TRBV27 and TRBJ2-1; tentatively, D is TRBD1 (6 bases). V lost 3 bases, J lost 7 bases, and 10 bases lay in between. This CDR3 comprises 13 residues. CDR1 is MNHEY, CDR2 SMNVEV, per germline (reference sequence). CDR3 in DNA: TGTGCCAGCAGTTTCAGGGGTGGAAATGAGCAGTTCTTC. Translation gives CASSFRGGNEQFF.

This clonotype was counted once. This chain joins TRBV30 and TRBJ2-3, with D perhaps given as TRBD1 or TRBD2 (5 bases each). Deletions cut 2 bases from V and 7 bases from J, with 16 bases between. Germline-derived CDR1 and CDR2 are GTSNPN and SVGIG (reference sequence). This CDR3 contains 14 residues. CDR3 protein: CAWSPPGASYTQYF. The CDR3 bases are TGTGCCTGGAGTCCCCCCGGGGCCTCCTATACGCAGTATTTT.

The chain combines TRBV12-3 or TRBV12-4 with TRBJ2-1, with 9 bases lining up with TRBD2. The CDR3 is 21 residues long. The V gene end was trimmed by 1 base and the J gene end by 0 bases; junction bases not matched to a gene: 16. DNA for the CDR3: TGTGCCAGCAGTTTAGTAGTGCGACTAGCGGCGCTTCGAAGCTCCTACAATGAGCAGTTCTTC. Its protein is CASSLVVRLAALRSSYNEQFF.

In its sample, this clonotype was seen a few times. Compared with germline, one end of the junction differs, possibly owing to a read error. The genes are TRBV7-7 and TRBJ1-1; D unclear. Germline V CDR1 and CDR2: SSHAT, FNYEAQ (reference sequence). The CDR3 contains 13 residues. CDR3 sequence: CASSLSVNTEAFF. DNA of the CDR3: TGTGCTAGCAGCTTATCGGTGAACACTGAAGCTTTCTTT.

V is TRBV7-6 and J is TRBJ2-5; possible D gene TRBD2, 5 bases. V dropped 1 base and J dropped 5 bases, with 11 bases sitting between them. The CDR3 is 14 amino acids. Germline V lookup: CDR1 SGHVS, CDR2 FNYEAQ. CDR3 amino acids: CASSLGAEGETQYF. CDR3 nucleotides: TGTGCCAGCAGCTTAGGAGCGGAAGGGGAGACCCAGTACTTC.

V usage is TRBV5-6 and J usage is TRBJ1-6; D is unclear. This CDR3 has 15 residues. Germline CDR1 and CDR2: SGHDT and YYEEEE. Trimming cost V 0 bases and J 8 bases, with 12 bases left between them. Here the CDR3 DNA reads TGTGCCAGCAGCTTGGAAGTACAGCCCGATTCACCCCTCCACTTT. This translates into CASSLEVQPDSPLHF.

This sequence joins TRBV24-1 and TRBJ1-1; D remains unclear. The germline V and J ends were trimmed by 4 bases and 1 base, with 6 bases remaining between them. The germline V gene encodes CDR1 KGHDR and CDR2 SFDVKD. This CDR3 has 13 residues. CDR3 DNA: TGTGCCACCAGTGAGACGGGGAACACTGAAGCTTTCTTT. Amino acids: CATSETGNTEAFF.

This clonotype was picked up a small number of times. V usage is TRBV7-3 and J usage is TRBJ2-2, with no clear D. CDR1 is SGHTA and CDR2 is FQGTGA in the germline V gene. The CDR3 contains 11 residues. V dropped 3 bases and J dropped 7 bases, with 3 bases sitting between them. In DNA form, the CDR3 reads TGTGCCAGCAGCTTCAACGGGGAGCTGTTTTTT. It codes for CASSFNGELFF.

A few counts support this clonotype. The CDR3: CASSPEGFTQRGYGYTF. CDR3 sequence (DNA): TGTGCCAGCAGCCCTGAGGGATTTACTCAGAGGGGCTATGGCTACACCTTC. J is TRBJ1-2 and V is TRBV7-2; TRBD1 might be the D (5 bases). This CDR3 has 17 amino acids. The V and J ends lost 5 bases and 4 bases respectively, with 23 bases between them. Per the germline V gene, CDR1 is SGHTA and CDR2 is FQGNSA.

This clonotype was recorded a few times. The chain combines TRBV7-6 with TRBJ2-1; 7 nucleotides match TRBD2. Germline V gene sequence: CDR1 SGHVS, CDR2 FNYEAQ. The CDR3 length is 14 residues. The J segment lost 8 bases and the V segment lost 8 bases, leaving 12 bases of the junction unmatched. The DNA of the CDR3 is TGTGCCAGCTCACGGGAGGCCGGGCACTATGAGCAGTTCTTC. Its translation: CASSREAGHYEQFF.

This clonotype has only a few counts. V gene TRBV7-2 combines with J gene TRBJ1-1; D is unresolved. CDR3 size: 15 residues. Per the germline V gene, CDR1 is SGHTA and CDR2 is FQGNSA. V lost 1 base to trimming and J lost 1 base, with 10 bases between them. CDR3 in amino acids: CASSLVPLPNTEAFF. The CDR3 nucleotides are TGTGCCAGCAGCTTAGTGCCGCTCCCGAACACTGAAGCTTTCTTT.

This clonotype was counted once. The J gene is TRBJ2-7, the V gene TRBV7-9; D is unresolved. This CDR3 comprises 11 residues. Germline CDR1 and CDR2: SEHNR and FQNEAQ (reference sequence). Between the trimmed V and J ends, which lost 7 bases and 5 bases, there was a span of 9 bases. CDR3 bases: TGTGCCAGCACGAGGACGGACGAGCAGTACTTC. Its translation is CASTRTDEQYF.

The V call is TRBV7-8, the J call TRBJ2-3; perhaps TRBD1 as D (5 bases). V was cut by 0 bases and J by 0 bases, with 13 bases left in between. The CDR3 contains 17 residues. Germline CDR1 and CDR2: SGHVS and FQNEAQ. DNA for the CDR3: TGTGCCAGCAGCTTAGCGGGGCGGACACGGAGCACAGATACGCAGTATTTT. It yields the protein CASSLAGRTRSTDTQYF. Drawing the rest from reference TRBV7-8 and TRBJ2-3, the complete variable domain is GAGVSQSPRYKVAKRGQDVALRCDPISGHVSLFWYQQALGQGPEFLTYFQNEAQLDKSGLPSDRFFAERPEGSVSTLKIQRTQQEDSAVYLCASSLAGRTRSTDTQYFGPGTRLTVL.

The genes are TRBV3-1 and TRBJ2-1, with TRBD2 matching over 10 bases. CDR3 size: 15 residues. In germline, CDR1 is LGHDT, CDR2 YNNKEL (reference sequence). The J segment lost 0 bases and the V segment lost 5 bases, leaving 1 base of the junction unmatched. CDR3 loop: CASSSSGSSYNEQFF. DNA of the CDR3: TGTGCCAGCAGCTCTAGCGGGAGCTCCTACAATGAGCAGTTCTTC.

The chain employs TRBV9 and TRBJ2-2, with D unresolved. This CDR3 comprises 14 residues. V was cut by 3 bases and J by 5 bases, with 11 bases left in between. From germline, CDR1 is SGDLS and CDR2 YYNGEE. CDR3 loop: CASSDTYLTGELFF. The CDR3 DNA sequence: TGTGCCAGCAGCGACACATACTTAACCGGGGAGCTGTTTTTT.

This clonotype was observed a single time. The chain combines TRBV5-1 with TRBJ2-1; tentatively, D is TRBD1 (5 bases). The CDR3 loop spans 12 amino acids. Per germline, CDR1 SGHRS and CDR2 YFSETQ. Trimming left V 0 bases short and J 9 bases short, with 7 bases between. The CDR3 region is CASSLGGGEQFF. CDR3 DNA: TGCGCCAGCAGCTTGGGGGGCGGTGAGCAGTTCTTC.

This clonotype was detected a few times. The rearrangement joins TRBV6-1 to TRBJ2-7, with 8 nucleotides matching TRBD1. J lost 7 bases, V lost 5 bases, and 13 bases had no gene match. CDR1 is MNHNS and CDR2 is SASEGT in the germline V gene. The CDR3 totals 15 residues. In nucleotides, the CDR3 is TGTGCCAGCAGTAACGACTGGACAGGGAAAAGGGAGCAGTACTTC. It codes for CASSNDWTGKREQYF.

This CDR3 is CASSSPRSGPLVAAEQFF. The CDR3 DNA reads as TGTGCCAGCAGCTCCCCCAGGTCGGGTCCCCTGGTGGCGGCCGAGCAGTTCTTC. J is TRBJ2-1 and V is TRBV11-2, with D unclear. Germline assignment: CDR1 SGHAT and CDR2 FQNNGV. This CDR3 is built from 18 residues. Trimming shortened V by 4 bases and J by 10 bases, and 29 bases separated the two germline ends.

V gene TRBV20-1 combines with J gene TRBJ2-4, with TRBD2 matching over 7 bases. After removal of 1 base from V and 1 base from J, the junction contained 10 bases not matched to a gene. The CDR3 totals 17 residues. Germline V lookup: CDR1 DFQATT, CDR2 SNEGSKA (reference sequence). CDR3 DNA sequence: TGCAGTGCTAGAGGGGGACTACCCTCTGAGGCCAAAAACATTCAGTACTTC. Its protein product is CSARGGLPSEAKNIQYF.

In its sample, this clonotype is large. The chain combines TRBV6-2 or TRBV6-3 with TRBJ2-4; 7 bases line up with TRBD1. Trimming removed 7 bases from V and 7 bases from J; junction bases left unmatched: 10. CDR3 length equals 14 residues. The germline V gene has CDR1 MNHEY and CDR2 SVGEGT. The CDR3 bases are TGTGCCAGCACTAGGACAGGAGGACAGAACATTCAGTACTTC. Its protein product is CASTRTGGQNIQYF.

The rearrangement links TRBV2 to TRBJ1-1, with D tentatively TRBD1 (6 bases). Trimming took 5 bases from V and 4 from J, leaving 11 bases between them. Germline CDR1 is SNHLY and CDR2 is FYNNEI. The CDR3 has 13 residues. CDR3 bases: TGTGCCAGCAGTCTGACAGGATCCACTGAAGCTTTCTTT. Residues: CASSLTGSTEAFF. Based on the CDR3 plus reference TRBV2 and TRBJ1-1, the full variable domain is EPEVTQTPSHQVTQMGQEVILRCVPISNHLYFYWYRQILGQKVEFLVSFYNNEISEKSEIFDDQFSVERPDGSNFTLKIRSTKLEDSAMYFCASSLTGSTEAFFGQGTRLTVV.